This T cell receptor (beta chain) is from a study of blood T cell repertoires in COVID-19. Study-level information: PBMCs, B-cell-depleted T cells, or T cells provided the cDNA or gDNA that made up the material.

As originally analysed: Estimates of nucleated cell counts were drawn from the amplification of reference gene primers. Libraries were prepared by immunoSEQ multiplex PCR; TCRdb keeps only in-frame clonotypes and omits some of them. The DNA gave D and trimming, while V, J and clone size come from that table. The table includes 190,000 or so clones, around 86% detected once. Germline V CDR1 and CDR2: GTSNPN, SVGIG (reference sequence). After removal of 2 bases from V and 1 base from J, the junction contained 5 bases not matched to a gene. CDR3 length equals 14 residues. The sample comprised peripheral blood. The chain has TRBV30 and TRBJ2-7; TRBD1 agrees at 7 bases. This TCR was sampled from a man aged 40-49 years with active or convalescent COVID-19. The CDR3 DNA is TGTGCCTGGAGTATACCGGACAGGTCCTACGAGCAGTACTTC. This gives the protein CAWSIPDRSYEQYF.